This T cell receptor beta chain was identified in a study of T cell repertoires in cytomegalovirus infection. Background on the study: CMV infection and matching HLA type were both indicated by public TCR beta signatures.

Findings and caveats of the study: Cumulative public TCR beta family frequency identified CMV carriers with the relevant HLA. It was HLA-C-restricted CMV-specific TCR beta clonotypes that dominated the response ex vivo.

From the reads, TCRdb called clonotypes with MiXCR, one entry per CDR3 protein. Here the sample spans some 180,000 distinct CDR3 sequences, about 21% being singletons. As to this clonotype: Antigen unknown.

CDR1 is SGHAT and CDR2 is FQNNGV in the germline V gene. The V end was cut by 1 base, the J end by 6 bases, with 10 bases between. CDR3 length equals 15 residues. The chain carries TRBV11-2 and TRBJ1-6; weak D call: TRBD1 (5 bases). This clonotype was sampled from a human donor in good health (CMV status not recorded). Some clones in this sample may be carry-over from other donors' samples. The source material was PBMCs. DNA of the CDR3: TGTGCCAGCAGCTTAGGGGGGGGAGGTAATTCACCCCTCCACTTT. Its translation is CASSLGGGGNSPLHF. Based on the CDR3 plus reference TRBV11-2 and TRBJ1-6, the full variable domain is EAGVAQSPRYKIIEKRQSVAFWCNPISGHATLYWYQQILGQGPKLLIQFQNNGVVDDSQLPKDRFSAERLKGVDSTLKIQPAKLEDSAVYLCASSLGGGGNSPLHFGNGTRLTVT.